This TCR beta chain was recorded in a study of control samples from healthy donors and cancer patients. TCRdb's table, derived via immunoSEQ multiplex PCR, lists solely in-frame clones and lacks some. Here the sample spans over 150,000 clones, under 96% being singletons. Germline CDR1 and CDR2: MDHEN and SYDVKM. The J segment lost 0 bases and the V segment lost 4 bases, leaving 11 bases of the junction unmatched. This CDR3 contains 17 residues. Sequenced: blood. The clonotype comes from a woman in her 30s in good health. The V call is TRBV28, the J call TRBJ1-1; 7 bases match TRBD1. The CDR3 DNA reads TGTGCCAGCAGTTCCCGACAGGGAGGTTTTGTGAACACTGAAGCTTTCTTT. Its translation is CASSSRQGGFVNTEAFF.